A single sample is the source of the 20 T cell receptor beta chains below, sequenced in a study of shared clonotypes between healthy human individuals. Terminally differentiated effector memory CD45RA+ cells were excluded from the naive CD8 cells, which were CD45RO-negative and positively selected for CCR7. Only in-frame clones appear in the TCRdb table, and some are missing; sequencing was by immunoSEQ multiplex PCR. The table lists over 2 million clones, about 95% of them singletons, with approximately 1.2% in the top ten. Sequenced: naive CD8+ T cells sorted from blood. The source is a man aged 18 to 35 in good health.

This chain uses TRBV7-2 with TRBJ2-1; D is ambiguous. Germline CDR1 is SGHTA and CDR2 is FQGNSA. The CDR3 covers 13 residues. V lost 5 bases and J lost 5, with 10 bases in between. DNA for the CDR3: TGTGCCAGCAGCCATCTCCTCCACAATGAGCAGTTCTTC. It encodes CASSHLLHNEQFF.

Worth noting for this clone: At the DNA level, this CDR3 is encoded by other sequences in the same sample as well. The chain has TRBV9 and TRBJ1-5; D gene ambiguous. Germline V gene sequence: CDR1 SGDLS, CDR2 YYNGEE. There are 13 residues in the CDR3. Trimming shortened V by 2 bases and J by 0 bases, and 3 bases separated the two germline ends. Written as DNA, the CDR3 is TGTGCCAGCAGCGTGGGTAGCAATCAGCCCCAGCATTTT. Protein sequence: CASSVGSNQPQHF.

The chain uses TRBV29-1 and TRBJ2-1; D is uncertain. Germline assignment: CDR1 SQVTM and CDR2 ANQGSEA. The CDR3 runs to 14 residues. V lost 4 bases, J lost 1 base, and 11 bases lay in between. The CDR3 region has the DNA TGCAGCGTTGTTGGATTCTCTTCCTACAATGAGCAGTTCTTC. Its translation: CSVVGFSSYNEQFF.

This clone was detected once. J is TRBJ2-7 and V is TRBV5-4, with 8 bases aligning to TRBD1. This CDR3 region has 14 residues. Germline assignment: CDR1 SGHNT and CDR2 YYREEE (reference sequence). V trimming: 3 bases; J trimming: 6 bases; junction bases outside the gene matches: 8. This chain's CDR3 is CASSSDRGGREQYF. For the CDR3, the DNA is TGTGCCAGCAGCTCTGACAGGGGTGGTCGCGAGCAGTACTTC.

This chain uses TRBV27 with TRBJ2-7; D is unclear. The germline CDR1 and CDR2 sequences are MNHEY and SMNVEV (reference sequence). The CDR3 runs to 16 residues. With 0 bases removed from V and 7 bases from J, the gap between germline ends came to 19 bases. CDR3 nucleotides: TGTGCCAGCAGTTTATCGACGGTCGAAGGAAAAGGGGAGCAGTACTTC. Protein product: CASSLSTVEGKGEQYF.

This chain uses TRBV7-2 with TRBJ1-1; 9 bases fit TRBD1. After removal of 4 bases from V and 1 base from J, the junction contained 13 bases not matched to a gene. The CDR3 spans 18 residues. The germline CDR1 and CDR2 sequences are SGHTA and FQGNSA. The CDR3 sequence: CASSSRGGQGIWNTEAFF. The CDR3 region has the DNA TGTGCCAGCAGCTCTCGGGGGGGACAGGGTATTTGGAACACTGAAGCTTTCTTT.

The genes are TRBV9 and TRBJ2-2, with D uncertain. The CDR3 has 13 residues. V lost 2 bases and J lost 3, with 5 bases in between. CDR1 and CDR2 from the germline V gene are SGDLS and YYNGEE. CDR3 region: CASSVLHTGELFF. Written as DNA, the CDR3 is TGTGCCAGCAGCGTCCTACACACCGGGGAGCTGTTTTTT.

The rearrangement uses TRBV7-8 and TRBJ2-3, with TRBD1 matching over 11 bases. Losses at the gene ends were 1 base for V and 6 bases for J; bases not matched to a gene: 12. CDR3 length equals 18 residues. Germline V lookup: CDR1 SGHVS, CDR2 FQNEAQ. The CDR3 DNA reads as TGTGCCAGCAGCTTAGTGGTATGGGACAGGGGGATAGAGGATACGCAGTATTTT. This codes for CASSLVVWDRGIEDTQYF.

This rearrangement joins TRBV6-6 to TRBJ2-2, with TRBD2 matching 8 bases. Germline V gene sequence: CDR1 MNHNY, CDR2 SVGAGI (reference sequence). The V segment lost 6 bases and the J segment 6 bases; nucleotides outside the gene matches: 12. CDR3 length equals 16 residues. CDR3 residues: CASSSVGAGGSGELFF. CDR3 bases: TGTGCCAGCAGCAGCGTAGGTGCGGGGGGTTCCGGGGAGCTGTTTTTT.

The chain links TRBV6-5 to TRBJ2-5, with a tentative D call TRBD1 (8 bases). The CDR3 has 12 amino acids. Trimming removed 11 bases from V and 6 bases from J, with 16 bases in between. Germline values: CDR1 MNHEY, CDR2 SVGAGI. CDR3 amino acids: CASAQGGKTQYF. In DNA, the CDR3 is TGTGCCTCCGCACAGGGGGGGAAGACCCAGTACTTC.

For this clone: The same CDR3 can be traced to other DNA sequences in this sample. The rearrangement links TRBV5-1 to TRBJ1-1, with D uncertain. CDR3 length equals 12 residues. CDR1 and CDR2 from the germline V gene are SGHRS and YFSETQ. The V end was cut by 1 base, the J end by 6 bases, with 7 bases between. CDR3 sequence: CASSLLGSEAFF. The CDR3 coding sequence is TGCGCCAGCAGCTTGTTGGGCTCTGAAGCTTTCTTT.

The chain couples TRBV29-1 to TRBJ1-2, with D possibly being TRBD1 (5 bases). V shed 0 bases and J shed 8 bases, with 16 bases lying between them. Germline values: CDR1 SQVTM, CDR2 ANQGSEA. The CDR3 is 14 amino acids. This chain's CDR3 is CSVEDPTDPRGYTF. CDR3 DNA sequence: TGCAGCGTTGAAGATCCGACAGACCCTAGAGGCTACACCTTC.

The chain uses TRBV30 and TRBJ1-5; weak D call: TRBD1 (5 bases). V lost 1 base and J 6 bases, leaving 16 bases between the germline ends. Germline CDR1 reads GTSNPN; CDR2 reads SVGIG (reference sequence). The CDR3 is 15 residues long. The CDR3, as DNA: TGTGCCTGGAGTGACCTCCAGGGCGGGGGTCAGCCCCAGCATTTT. Protein: CAWSDLQGGGQPQHF.

This clone was recorded only once. The chain employs TRBV27 and TRBJ2-7; 8 bases agree with TRBD1. Germline V gives CDR1 MNHEY, CDR2 SMNVEV (reference sequence). The trim removed 8 bases at V and 3 bases at J, leaving 12 bases unmatched. The CDR3 loop spans 15 amino acids. As DNA, the CDR3 is TGTGCCAGCGGTTCAACCGGGACAGGCATCTACGAGCAGTACTTC. This translates into CASGSTGTGIYEQYF.

V and J are TRBV27 and TRBJ1-1; D is unresolved. With 4 bases removed from V and 1 base from J, the gap between germline ends came to 13 bases. Germline assignment: CDR1 MNHEY and CDR2 SMNVEV (reference sequence). The CDR3 totals 15 residues. CDR3 DNA sequence: TGTGCCAGCAGTTCCAAACCCTGGGGGAACACTGAAGCTTTCTTT. Amino acid sequence: CASSSKPWGNTEAFF.

The genes are TRBV7-9 and TRBJ1-6; D call uncertain. Per germline, CDR1 SEHNR and CDR2 FQNEAQ (reference sequence). This CDR3 contains 16 residues. V was shortened by 4 bases and J by 0 bases, with 10 bases between the two germline ends. The CDR3 nucleotides read TGTGCCAGCAGCTCAATCACGAGCTCCTATAATTCACCCCTCCACTTT. It is translated as CASSSITSSYNSPLHF.

J is TRBJ2-1 and V is TRBV27, with 7 positions matching TRBD1. After removal of 3 bases from V and 7 bases from J, the junction contained 6 bases not matched to a gene. Germline CDR1 is MNHEY and CDR2 is SMNVEV (reference sequence). The CDR3 runs 14 residues. CDR3 in DNA: TGTGCCAGCAGTTTTGGTGCAGGGGGAAATGAGCAGTTCTTC. As protein: CASSFGAGGNEQFF.

The rearrangement uses TRBV7-9 and TRBJ1-6; D ambiguous. Germline V lookup: CDR1 SEHNR, CDR2 FQNEAQ (reference sequence). CDR3 length: 17 amino acids. With 0 bases removed from V and 7 bases from J, the gap between germline ends came to 16 bases. The CDR3 DNA reads as TGTGCCAGCAGCTTAGCTGGCCCAAGGATTGAGAATTCACCCCTCCACTTT. This sequence encodes CASSLAGPRIENSPLHF.

CDR3 nucleotides: TGTGCCAGCGGCCTAGCGTCAACCTACGAGCAGTACTTC. Translation: CASGLASTYEQYF. The genes are TRBV5-8 and TRBJ2-7; D may be TRBD2 (6 bases). Trimming removed 7 bases from V and 2 bases from J, with 13 bases in between. Germline lookup yields CDR1 SGHTS and CDR2 YDEGEE. The CDR3 extends over 13 amino acids.

The genes are TRBV11-2 and TRBJ1-2, with 9 bases that match TRBD1. CDR3 size: 14 residues. V gave up 4 bases and J gave up 4 bases; unmatched junction bases: 4. Germline CDR1 reads SGHAT; CDR2 reads FQNNGV. CDR3 nucleotide sequence: TGTGCCAGCAGCTCGGGACAGGGCATCTATGGCTACACCTTC. This codes for CASSSGQGIYGYTF.